This T cell receptor beta chain derives from a study of cytomegalovirus exposure and HLA in healthy donors. Whole-study findings and limits: There was a cluster of highly shared sequence variants that was likely a sequencing artifact. In an earlier analysis, most TCR beta V segments were productive about 87% or about 30% of the time. Presence/absence analyses supposed approximately even sequencing depth among donors.

A note on this clone: Antigen unknown.

The PCR employed 60 Vbeta primers together with 13 Jbeta primers. This table comes from immunoSEQ multiplex PCR, and its TCRdb copy is limited to in-frame clones, with some not included. The sample holds about 120,000 clones; 70% to 85% are singletons and the top ten take around 5.8%. Donors were nominally healthy when sampled, though unrecorded immune exposures were likely. This CDR3 has 16 amino acids. CDR1 and CDR2 from the germline V gene are MNHNS and SASEGT. V gave up 4 bases and J gave up 7 bases; unmatched junction bases: 13. This receptor was identified in a young man in good health and CMV-seropositive. The rearrangement links TRBV6-1 to TRBJ1-3; 7 nucleotides match TRBD1. The source material was PBMCs. The CDR3 coding sequence is TGTGCCAGCAGTGCTAAACAGGGGTTGTTGGGGAACACCATATATTTT. It translates to CASSAKQGLLGNTIYF.